Presented here are 21 T cell receptor beta chains from one specimen sequenced in a study of blood T cells in healthy people across ages (dated by TCRdb to about 2015). The receptor library was made with 5' RACE. Sequencing took place on an Illumina HiSeq 2500. A second about 7 to 11 cycle PCR used a sample-barcoded 5' primer and a J-beta primer mix. Starting from the raw public reads, TCRdb applied fastp trimming at Q25, assembled clones with MiXCR and retained in-frame beta chains. Rows matching on CDR3 protein sequence are summarized as one entry with the most common DNA and genes. The table for this sample lists 270,000 or so distinct CDR3 sequences; around 27% of them were counted only once. The ten largest clonotypes hold 29% of the sample. Sequenced material: blood. These receptors originate from a woman in her 70s in good health.

This rearrangement joins TRBV13 to TRBJ1-1; 7 bases are a match to TRBD1. CDR1 PRHDT and CDR2 FYEKMQ come from the germline V gene (reference sequence). This CDR3 has 15 residues. The V segment lost 5 bases and the J segment 1 base; nucleotides outside the gene matches: 7. The CDR3 DNA reads as TGTGCCAGCAGCCTCACAGGGGAAACGAACACTGAAGCTTTCTTT. Amino acid sequence: CASSLTGETNTEAFF.

The chain carries TRBV29-1 and TRBJ1-2; D is ambiguous. There are 12 residues in the CDR3. Looked up from germline, CDR1 is SQVTM and CDR2 is ANQGSEA. V lost 1 base to trimming and J lost 2 bases, with 5 bases between them. The CDR3 bases are TGCAGCGTTGAAGCCACCAACTATGGCTACACCTTC. Translation: CSVEATNYGYTF.

This clonotype showed up many times. This chain uses TRBV24-1 with TRBJ2-3; weak D call: TRBD1 (5 bases). Germline CDR1 is KGHDR and CDR2 is SFDVKD. The ends were cut back, 12 bases at V and 4 bases at J, with 16 bases in the middle. The CDR3 length is 13 residues. This chain's CDR3 is CASSRVGADTQYF. The DNA for the CDR3 is TGTGCCTCCTCCAGGGTCGGCGCAGATACGCAGTATTTT.

The CDR3 loop reads CASSQEPGLAGAETQYF. CDR3 bases: TGCGCCAGCAGCCAAGAACCGGGACTAGCGGGGGCAGAGACCCAGTACTTC. The chain combines TRBV4-1 with TRBJ2-5, with 14 bases that match TRBD2. The CDR3 sequence is 17 residues long. CDR1 MGHRA and CDR2 YSYEKL come from the germline V gene. V shed 0 bases and J 4 bases; nucleotides not matched to a gene: 4.

This clonotype appeared a single time. This chain links TRBV7-2 with TRBJ2-5, with 8 nucleotides matching TRBD1. J gave up 5 bases and V 5 bases, and 7 bases lay outside the gene matches. From germline, CDR1 is SGHTA and CDR2 FQGNSA. The CDR3 consists of 14 residues. CDR3 in amino acids: CASSQQGGYETQYF. CDR3 coding DNA: TGTGCCAGCAGCCAACAGGGGGGATACGAGACCCAGTACTTC.

This clonotype was found many times. The genes are TRBV6-2 or TRBV6-3 and TRBJ2-1, with TRBD2 matching over 10 bases. The CDR3 covers 15 residues. CDR1 MNHEY and CDR2 SVGEGT come from the germline V gene. J gave up 4 bases and V 5 bases, and 5 bases lay outside the gene matches. For the CDR3, the DNA is TGTGCCAGCAGTCCCGGGACTAGCGTTTACAATGAGCAGTTCTTC. This sequence encodes CASSPGTSVYNEQFF.

A few counts support this clonotype. The chain links TRBV24-1 to TRBJ2-1; the D gene is possibly TRBD2 (7 bases). Between the trimmed V and J ends, which lost 7 bases and 5 bases, there was a span of 20 bases. CDR1 KGHDR and CDR2 SFDVKD come from the germline V gene. CDR3 length: 16 residues. The CDR3 region is CATSPLGGDQHNEQFF. CDR3 sequence (DNA): TGTGCCACCAGCCCCTTAGGGGGGGACCAACACAATGAGCAGTTCTTC.

The chain joins TRBV28 to TRBJ1-5, with D tentatively TRBD1 (5 bases). V shed 5 bases and J shed 11 bases, with 16 bases lying between them. This CDR3 is built from 13 residues. Germline V gene data show CDR1 as MDHEN and CDR2 as SYDVKM. As DNA, the CDR3 is TGTGCCAGCAGTCCGGGACGGACCGGGTCCCAGCATTTT. This translates into CASSPGRTGSQHF. The entire variable domain, with the rest obtained from reference TRBV28 and TRBJ1-5, is as follows: DVKVTQSSRYLVKRTGEKVFLECVQDMDHENMFWYRQDPGLGLRLIYFSYDVKMKEKGDIPEGYSVSREKKERFSLILESASTNQTSMYLCASSPGRTGSQHFGDGTRLSIL.

The chain recombines TRBV6-5 with TRBJ2-5; D may be TRBD2 (6 bases). TRBJ2-7 explains the end of the DNA better; the J call may be wrong. The CDR3 length is 16 residues. Per the germline V gene, CDR1 is MNHEY and CDR2 is SVGAGI. The CDR3 DNA is TGTGCCAGCAGTTATGGGACTCAAACTCCGGCGTACGAGCAGTACTTC. Amino acids: CASSYGTQTPAYEQYF.

This clonotype was observed a handful of times. This sequence joins TRBV2 and TRBJ2-1; no definite D call. Per germline, CDR1 SNHLY and CDR2 FYNNEI. Trimming removed 3 bases at V and 9 bases at J, with 12 bases between. The CDR3 contains 13 residues. This CDR3 is CASSDYRQAEQFF. DNA for the CDR3: TGTGCCAGCAGTGACTACAGACAAGCTGAGCAGTTCTTC.

This chain links TRBV6-1 with TRBJ1-5, with TRBD1 matching 8 bases. Looked up from germline, CDR1 is MNHNS and CDR2 is SASEGT. This CDR3 has 16 residues. After removal of 8 bases from V and 2 bases from J, the junction contained 11 bases not matched to a gene. The DNA of the CDR3 is TGTGCCAGCTCTCGCGTACTGGGACAGGGCAATCAGCCCCAGCATTTT. This translates into CASSRVLGQGNQPQHF.

This chain connects TRBV27 to TRBJ2-7; D is possibly TRBD1 (5 bases). Trimming removed 3 bases from V and 3 bases from J, with 12 bases in between. CDR3 size: 14 residues. Germline V gene data show CDR1 as MNHEY and CDR2 as SMNVEV (reference sequence). CDR3 bases: TGTGCCAGCAGTTTCCGCGCAGGGTACTACGAGCAGTACTTC. Amino acids: CASSFRAGYYEQYF.

There are a few counts of this clonotype. The chain carries TRBV7-8 and TRBJ1-1; D is ambiguous. Germline V gene lookup returns CDR1 SGHVS and CDR2 FQNEAQ. The CDR3 loop spans 15 amino acids. Deletions cut 4 bases from V and 2 bases from J, with 14 bases between. The CDR3 region is CASSSWVGDNTEAFF. The CDR3 region has the DNA TGTGCCAGCAGCTCTTGGGTTGGGGATAACACTGAAGCTTTCTTT. The variable domain in full, completed from reference TRBV7-8 and TRBJ1-1, reads GAGVSQSPRYKVAKRGQDVALRCDPISGHVSLFWYQQALGQGPEFLTYFQNEAQLDKSGLPSDRFFAERPEGSVSTLKIQRTQQEDSAVYLCASSSWVGDNTEAFFGQGTRLTVV.

About this clonotype itself: This clone may be a read error of a much larger clone one base away. This chain joins TRBV9 and TRBJ2-5; the match to TRBD2 covers 7 bases. The CDR3 has 14 residues. Per germline, CDR1 SGDLS and CDR2 YYNGEE. The CDR3 DNA reads as TGTGCCAGCCCAAGCGGGATTCGGTGGGAGACCCCGTACTTC. This gives the protein CASPSGIRWETPYF.

The genes are TRBV4-2 and TRBJ2-7; D might be TRBD1 (5 bases). The CDR3 is 16 amino acids. Trimming stripped 1 base from V and 0 bases from J, with 13 bases between. Germline CDR1 and CDR2: LGHNA and YNFKEQ. The CDR3 loop reads CASSQGGRGNSYEQYF. The CDR3 DNA sequence: TGTGCCAGCAGCCAAGGCGGTAGGGGAAACTCCTACGAGCAGTACTTC.

This clonotype turned up a few times. The gene calls are TRBV3-1 and TRBJ2-7; 12 nucleotides agree with TRBD2. The CDR3 loop spans 15 amino acids. V shed 4 bases, J shed 2 bases, and the junction held 3 bases outside the gene matches. Germline V CDR1 and CDR2: LGHDT, YNNKEL (reference sequence). CDR3 DNA: TGTGCCAGCAGCCTCCGACTAGCGGGAGCCTACGAGCAGTACTTC. Translating gives CASSLRLAGAYEQYF.

There are a few counts of this clonotype. The rearrangement uses TRBV9 and TRBJ2-5; perhaps TRBD2 as D (6 bases). The J call may not be correct, given that the DNA end is closer to TRBJ2-7. Germline V gives CDR1 SGDLS, CDR2 YYNGEE. The length of the CDR3 is 14 residues. CDR3 bases: TGTGCCAGCAGCGTCCATTTGGCGGGGTACGAGCAGTACTTC. Translating gives CASSVHLAGYEQYF.

The V gene is TRBV20-1, the J gene TRBJ2-7; D may correspond to TRBD1 or TRBD2 (5 bases each). CDR3 length: 13 amino acids. Between the trimmed V and J ends, which lost 3 bases and 3 bases, there was a span of 12 bases. Germline V gene sequence: CDR1 DFQATT, CDR2 SNEGSKA (reference sequence). CDR3 DNA sequence: TGCAGTGCTAGTGGGCTGGGGGACTACGAGCAGTACTTC. This sequence encodes CSASGLGDYEQYF.

This clonotype was seen only a few times. V is TRBV6-2 or TRBV6-3 and J is TRBJ2-5, with 10 bases matching TRBD1. V shed 5 bases and J 11 bases; nucleotides not matched to a gene: 2. The V gene's germline CDR1 is MNHEY and CDR2 SVGEGT. This CDR3 spans 11 amino acids. As DNA, the CDR3 is TGTGCCAGCAGTAAGGGACAGGGGCAGTACTTC. Its protein is CASSKGQGQYF.

The chain recombines TRBV7-3 with TRBJ2-3; tentative D call: TRBD2 (5 bases). The CDR3 extends over 16 amino acids. Germline values: CDR1 SGHTA, CDR2 FQGTGA. V was shortened by 1 base and J by 6 bases, with 17 bases between the two germline ends. The CDR3 DNA reads TGTGCCAGCAGCTTAAAAGGTGACGGGGTCCCGGATACGCAGTATTTT. Protein: CASSLKGDGVPDTQYF.

The rearrangement joins TRBV20-1 to TRBJ1-5; tentatively, D is TRBD1 (5 bases). V lost 4 bases and J 4 bases, leaving 14 bases between the germline ends. CDR3 length: 14 residues. From germline, CDR1 is DFQATT and CDR2 SNEGSKA (reference sequence). The chain's CDR3 is CSATAGDGNQPQHF. The CDR3 coding sequence is TGCAGTGCTACGGCGGGGGATGGGAATCAGCCCCAGCATTTT.